This is a list of T cell receptor beta chains from one sample in a study of PD-1 blockade in classical Hodgkin lymphoma. Sequencing used immunoSEQ multiplex PCR; TCRdb keeps in-frame clones, though not all of them. Of around 23,000 clones in the sample, about 83% were seen once. Sequenced: CD8+ T cells from blood. These receptors came from a human donor with classical Hodgkin lymphoma. Both conserved end residues are part of each CDR3. The D gene is left open where the match is weak. Only some rows state a clone size, as once, few, many or a class for expanded clones.

V	J	D	size	DNA	CDR3
TRBV5-6	TRBJ1-2	TRBD1	-	TGTGCCAGCAGCGTCGGGACAGGGGGTGTTGTGGGCTACACCTTC	CASSVGTGGVVGYTF
TRBV6-5	TRBJ2-5	TRBD1	once	TGTGCCAGCAGTTCCCTCGGGACAGTACCTCGGGCCCAGTACTTC	CASSSLGTVPRAQYF
TRBV11-2	TRBJ2-1	-	-	TGTGCCAGCAGCTTAGTCGGGTTCTGGGGTGAGCAGTTCTTC	CASSLVGFWGEQFF
TRBV6-1	TRBJ1-4	TRBD1	-	TGTGCCAGCAGGGGAACAGGGGGTGATAATGAAAAACTGTTTTTT	CASRGTGGDNEKLFF
TRBV7-9	TRBJ2-3	TRBD2	-	TGTGCCAGCAGCCCTAGGACGTCTAGCGGGGGGGTGAGCACAGATACGCAGTATTTT	CASSPRTSSGGVSTDTQYF
TRBV10-3	TRBJ2-1	TRBD2	-	TGTGCCATCAGCCCCCTAGCGGGAGAGGGACGTGAGCAGTTCTTC	CAISPLAGEGREQFF
TRBV4-3	TRBJ2-1	TRBD2	-	TGCGCCAGCAGCCACTCTCTAGCGGGAGATTACTACAATGAGCAGTTCTTC	CASSHSLAGDYYNEQFF
TRBV19	TRBJ2-7	-	-	TGTGCCAGTAGTGCCCGTGACAGCTACGAGCAGTACTTC	CASSARDSYEQYF
TRBV14	TRBJ2-2	-	-	TGTGCCAGCAGCCAAGAAAGGGAGAACACCGGGGAGCTGTTTTTT	CASSQERENTGELFF
TRBV9	TRBJ2-7	TRBD2	once	TGTGCCAGCAGCGGAGGACTAGCGGCTACCTACGAGCAGTACTTC	CASSGGLAATYEQYF
TRBV27	TRBJ2-7	-	-	TGTGCCAGCAGACCTAAAGGACGGTCCTACGAGCAGTACTTC	CASRPKGRSYEQYF